Listed below are T cell receptor beta chains from one sample, sequenced in a study of CD4 T cells in relation to SARS-CoV-2 and coronaviruses. Sequenced by immunoSEQ multiplex PCR; TCRdb stores in-frame clones only, minus some. The table lists around 25,000 clones, around three quarters of them singletons. No antigen has been assigned to these receptors. Sequencing was performed on CD4+ T cells from PBMCs, cultured in vitro. The receptors originated from a human donor in good health. The CDR3 runs from the conserved cysteine through the conserved F or W. The order of the fields is clone size, V gene, J gene, D gene, CDR3 DNA, CDR3 protein. The D gene is left open where the match is weak. Expanded clones are given a class, and other clones once, few, many or no size at all.

once	TRBV7-8	TRBJ1-2	NA	TGTGCCAGCAGCTTAGCCTATGGGGCAGGGGATAACTATGGCTACACCTTC	CASSLAYGAGDNYGYTF
NA	TRBV6-2/TRBV6-3	TRBJ2-7	TRBD1	TGTGCCAGCAGTTACTCGTCAGGGGGCCGGAGCTCCTACGAGCAGTACTTC	CASSYSSGGRSSYEQYF
once	TRBV7-2	TRBJ2-3	NA	TGTGCCAGCGGAACCACAGATACGCAGTATTTT	CASGTTDTQYF
once	TRBV7-9	TRBJ2-5	NA	TGTGCCAGCAGCCAGAGGGTCGGAAGGGAGACCCAGTACTTC	CASSQRVGRETQYF
NA	TRBV30	TRBJ2-7	NA	TGTGCCTGGTCCAGGGGACCCGGGTCCTACGAGCAGTACTTC	CAWSRGPGSYEQYF
NA	TRBV7-9	TRBJ2-2	TRBD2	TGTGCCAGCAGCCAGGGACTAGCGGGTCCCAACACCGGGGAGCTGTTTTTT	CASSQGLAGPNTGELFF
NA	TRBV12-5	TRBJ1-6	TRBD1	TGTGCTAGTGGTTTGGGGACAGGGGAATCACCCCTCCACTTT	CASGLGTGESPLHF
NA	TRBV6-5	TRBJ1-5	NA	TGTGCCAGCAGCCGGACCGTCCGGGAGCCCCAGCATTTT	CASSRTVREPQHF
NA	TRBV5-1	TRBJ2-3	TRBD1	TGCGCCAGCAGCTTCCGGGACAGTAGCACAGATACGCAGTATTTT	CASSFRDSSTDTQYF
NA	TRBV13	TRBJ2-7	TRBD1	TGTGCCAGCAGCGTCGGGGGACAGGGTGTTTACGAGCAGTACTTC	CASSVGGQGVYEQYF
NA	TRBV5-1	TRBJ2-5	NA	TGCGCCAGCACAAGAGAGTTTGGCCAAGAGACCCAGTACTTC	CASTREFGQETQYF
few	TRBV7-9	TRBJ1-2	NA	TGTGCCAGCAGCCCCCAAGGTGAGGGCGGCTACACCTTC	CASSPQGEGGYTF
few	TRBV9	TRBJ1-3	NA	TGTGCCAGCAGCGCGGGGTGGGCCTCTGGAAACACCATATATTTT	CASSAGWASGNTIYF
NA	TRBV3-1/TRBV3-2	TRBJ1-1	TRBD1	TGTGCCAGCAGCCAAGGACAGGGGGGCACTGAAGCTTTCTTT	CASSQGQGGTEAFF
NA	TRBV19	TRBJ2-1	TRBD2	TGTGCCAGTAGTATTAGGCGGGAGTGGATCAATGAGCAGTTCTTC	CASSIRREWINEQFF
NA	TRBV6-5	TRBJ2-7	TRBD1	TGTGCCAGCAGCCCGGGACAGGCCGTAGTCTACGAGCAGTACTTC	CASSPGQAVVYEQYF
NA	TRBV7-9	TRBJ2-3	NA	TGTGCCAGCAGCTCCTGGGACTTAAGCACAGATACGCAGTATTTT	CASSSWDLSTDTQYF
NA	TRBV9	TRBJ1-1	NA	TGTGCCAGCAGCGCGACGGACAGACTGGGGACTGAAGCTTTCTTT	CASSATDRLGTEAFF
NA	TRBV30	TRBJ2-6	TRBD1	TGTGCCTGGAGTGCGAGACAGGGGGCTGGGGCCAACGTCCTGACTTTC	CAWSARQGAGANVLTF